A single TCR beta chain is shown here with its context. This sample was taken from a study of identical twins. The CDR3 consists of 17 residues. CDR1 is MNHNY and CDR2 is SVGAGI in the germline V gene (reference sequence). One entry per CDR3 protein, called by TCRdb with MiXCR from the 5' RACE reads. The sample has approximately 1.8 million distinct CDR3 sequences, roughly a third seen once. Input material: cord blood. The rearrangement joins TRBV6-6 to TRBJ2-1; D possibly matches TRBD1 or TRBD2 (5 bases each). The J call may be incorrect, as the DNA end agrees better with TRBJ2-7. The clonotype was recovered from a newborn girl in good health. DNA of the CDR3: TGTGCCAGCAGTTACGTCATGGGGGTGAGCTCCTACAATGAGCAGTACTTC. This translates into CASSYVMGVSSYNEQYF.